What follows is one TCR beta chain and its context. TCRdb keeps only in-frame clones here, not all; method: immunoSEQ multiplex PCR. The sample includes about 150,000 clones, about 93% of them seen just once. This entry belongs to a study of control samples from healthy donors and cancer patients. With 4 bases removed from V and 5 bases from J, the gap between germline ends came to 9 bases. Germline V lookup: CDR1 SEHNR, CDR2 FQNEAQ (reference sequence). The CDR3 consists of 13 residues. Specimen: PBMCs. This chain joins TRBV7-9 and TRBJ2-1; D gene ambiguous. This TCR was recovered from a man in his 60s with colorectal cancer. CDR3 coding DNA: TGTGCCAGCAGCTCCTTTTCCCACAATGAGCAGTTCTTC. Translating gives CASSSFSHNEQFF.